These T cell receptor beta chains were read from a single sample in a study of T cells in Graves' hyperthyroidism and ophthalmopathy. TCRdb itself ran the multiplex PCR reads through MiXCR, one entry per CDR3 protein. The sample lists around 620,000 distinct CDR3 sequences; 14% were seen once. The sequenced material came from blood. These receptor sequences come from a woman between 18 and 29 years old with Graves' ophthalmopathy. Each CDR3 is given with its conserved first and last residue. D genes are given only for firm matches. Some rows have no size entry. The others give once, few or many, or a class for an expanded clone.

>TRBD1|TRBV28|many|TRBJ2-1
CASSSGGQGYNEQFF
TGTGCCAGCAGTTCCGGTGGACAGGGGTACAATGAGCAGTTCTTC
>.|TRBV7-3|.|TRBJ1-6
CASSLGLLGPLHF
TGTGCCAGCAGCTTGGGCCTGCTTGGACCCCTCCACTTT
>.|TRBV27|.|TRBJ2-2
CASRPRRANTGELFF
TGTGCCAGCAGACCCCGACGGGCGAACACCGGGGAGCTGTTTTTT
>.|TRBV10-3|many|TRBJ2-1
CATADYNEQFF
TGTGCCACAGCGGACTACAATGAGCAGTTCTTC
>TRBD1|TRBV20-1|many|TRBJ2-4
CSATGVTKNIQYF
TGCAGTGCAACAGGGGTGACCAAAAACATTCAGTACTTC
>TRBD2|TRBV28|many|TRBJ2-7
CASSYGTSGYEQYF
TGTGCCAGCAGTTATGGGACTAGCGGCTACGAGCAGTACTTC
>TRBD1|TRBV6-2/TRBV6-3|.|TRBJ2-7
CASYRDRSHYEQYF
TGTGCCAGCTACCGGGACAGGTCTCACTACGAGCAGTACTTC
>TRBD2|TRBV11-2|.|TRBJ2-7
CASSLGSGRGDEQYF
TGTGCCAGCAGCTTAGGTAGCGGGAGAGGAGACGAGCAGTACTTC
>TRBD1|TRBV12-3/TRBV12-4|many|TRBJ1-2
CASSLTGINNGYTF
TGTGCCAGCAGTTTGACAGGGATTAATAATGGCTACACCTTC
>.|TRBV7-9|.|TRBJ1-2
CASSLLGIYGYTF
TGTGCCAGCAGCTTGTTGGGGATCTATGGCTACACCTTC
>TRBD1|TRBV28|many|TRBJ1-2
CASSRWTGGRYGYTF
TGTGCCAGCAGTCGGTGGACAGGGGGCCGGTATGGCTACACCTTC
>.|TRBV7-9|.|TRBJ2-1
CASSQDLRAVDYNEQFF
TGTGCCAGCAGCCAAGATCTGAGGGCAGTAGACTACAATGAGCAGTTCTTC
>.|TRBV6-2/TRBV6-3|many|TRBJ2-1
CASSYSYDSRFTYNEQFF
TGTGCCAGCAGTTACTCGTACGACTCAAGATTTACCTACAATGAGCAGTTCTTC
>TRBD1|TRBV7-9|many|TRBJ1-1
CASSSEDRAMTEAFF
TGTGCCAGCAGCTCGGAGGACAGGGCTATGACTGAAGCTTTCTTT
>.|TRBV20-1|.|TRBJ2-3
CSASPVSQGSSTDTQYF
TGCAGTGCTAGCCCAGTGTCGCAGGGATCCAGCACAGATACGCAGTATTTT
>.|TRBV20-1|many|TRBJ1-1
CSATPGGTTEAFF
TGCAGTGCTACCCCTGGGGGAACCACTGAAGCTTTCTTT
>.|TRBV5-8|.|TRBJ1-4
CASSLGTGGGEKLFF
TGTGCCAGCAGCTTGGGGACGGGAGGAGGTGAAAAACTGTTTTTT
>TRBD1|TRBV24-1|few|TRBJ2-1
CATSLRQGSSYNEQFF
TGTGCCACCAGTCTACGACAGGGGAGCTCCTACAATGAGCAGTTCTTC
>.|TRBV5-6|few|TRBJ2-7
CASQRSGSPLSIYEQYF
TGTGCCAGCCAGCGGAGCGGGTCCCCACTTTCGATCTACGAGCAGTACTTC
>TRBD1|TRBV2|many|TRBJ1-4
CASSEGDRGSEKLFF
TGTGCCAGCAGTGAGGGGGACAGGGGGAGCGAAAAACTGTTTTTT
>.|TRBV20-1|many|TRBJ1-4
CSARDPRQTGEKLFF
TGCAGTGCTAGAGATCCGCGACAGACAGGCGAAAAACTGTTTTTT
>TRBD2|TRBV7-2|many|TRBJ2-7
CASSLERTSFTASYEQYF
TGTGCCAGCAGCTTAGAACGGACTAGCTTTACGGCATCCTACGAGCAGTACTTC
>TRBD1|TRBV20-1|many|TRBJ2-7
CSARGGQGIAYEQYF
TGCAGTGCTAGGGGCGGACAGGGAATAGCCTACGAGCAGTACTTC
>TRBD1|TRBV28|many|TRBJ1-3
CASSLGQGAGAGNTIYF
TGTGCCAGCAGTTTGGGGCAGGGGGCAGGAGCTGGAAACACCATATATTTT
>.|TRBV29-1|.|TRBJ2-2
CSVKADRSYTGELFF
TGCAGCGTTAAGGCCGACAGATCCTACACCGGGGAGCTGTTTTTT
>TRBD2|TRBV2|many|TRBJ2-1
CASSEAGLAGGRGEQFF
TGTGCCAGCAGTGAAGCGGGACTAGCGGGAGGGCGTGGTGAGCAGTTCTTC
>.|TRBV29-1|few|TRBJ2-7
CSALGGGGTYEQYF
TGCAGCGCCCTCGGGGGCGGGGGCACCTACGAGCAGTACTTC
>.|TRBV28|.|TRBJ2-1
CASIKQGKRNEQFF
TGTGCCAGCATTAAACAGGGTAAAAGGAATGAGCAGTTCTTC
>.|TRBV12-3/TRBV12-4|once|TRBJ2-5
CASSFGGGQQETQYF
TGTGCCAGCAGCTTTGGGGGGGGGCAGCAAGAGACCCAGTACTTC
>.|TRBV7-3|.|TRBJ2-3
CASSHGGGGMGPDTQYF
TGTGCCAGCAGCCACGGGGGTGGAGGGATGGGCCCAGATACGCAGTATTTT
>TRBD2|TRBV7-2|many|TRBJ2-3
CASSSLAGGLGYTDTQYF
TGTGCCAGCAGCTCTTTAGCGGGAGGCCTGGGTTACACAGATACGCAGTATTTT
>TRBD2|TRBV6-2/TRBV6-3|.|TRBJ2-2
CASSYGGAGELFF
TGTGCCAGCAGTTACGGGGGGGCCGGGGAGCTGTTTTTT
>TRBD2|TRBV4-2|.|TRBJ2-3
CASSQNLAGEADTQYF
TGTGCCAGCAGCCAAAACCTAGCGGGAGAGGCAGATACGCAGTATTTT
>.|TRBV5-5|many|TRBJ1-1
CASSLKGSSNNEAFF
TGTGCCAGCAGCTTGAAGGGGTCGTCAAACAATGAAGCTTTCTTT
>.|TRBV6-2/TRBV6-3|.|TRBJ1-5
CASSYLDGNQPQHF
TGTGCCAGCAGTTACCTGGACGGAAATCAGCCCCAGCATTTT
>.|TRBV9|many|TRBJ2-1
CASSVGYNEQFF
TGCGCCAGCAGCGTGGGATACAATGAGCAGTTCTTC
>.|TRBV28|.|TRBJ2-3
CASSLLVADTQYF
TGTGCCAGCAGTTTACTAGTAGCAGATACGCAGTATTTT
>TRBD1|TRBV10-3|.|TRBJ1-1
CAARQGPAGNTEAFF
TGTGCCGCCCGACAGGGACCGGCGGGGAACACTGAAGCTTTCTTT
>TRBD1|TRBV7-9|.|TRBJ2-5
CASSSTGTGDQETRYF
TGTGCCAGCAGCTCGACCGGGACAGGAGATCAAGAGACCCGGTACTTC
>.|TRBV3-1|many|TRBJ2-2
CASSQVSPQNTGELFF
TGTGCCAGCAGCCAAGTCTCGCCCCAAAACACCGGGGAGCTGTTTTTT
>.|TRBV7-9|.|TRBJ2-3
CASSLARTQYF
TGTGCCAGCAGCTTAGCCCGAACGCAGTATTTT
>TRBD2|TRBV24-1|.|TRBJ2-1
CATSTGTSPPNEQFF
TGTGCCACCAGCACCGGGACTAGTCCCCCCAATGAGCAGTTCTTC
>TRBD1|TRBV7-2|many|TRBJ1-6
CASRTGVRNSPLHF
TGTGCCAGCAGGACAGGGGTGAGGAATTCACCCCTCCACTTT
>.|TRBV7-9|many|TRBJ1-5
CASSHHTGLIDQPQHF
TGTGCCAGCAGCCACCACACAGGCCTCATCGATCAGCCCCAGCATTTT
>TRBD1|TRBV12-3/TRBV12-4|many|TRBJ2-6
CASSPRQGAVSGANVLTF
TGTGCCAGCAGCCCAAGACAGGGGGCGGTCTCTGGGGCCAACGTCCTGACTTTC
>.|TRBV12-3/TRBV12-4|many|TRBJ1-2
CATHRRGTYGYTF
TGTGCCACTCATCGTCGGGGGACCTATGGCTACACCTTC
>.|TRBV9|few|TRBJ1-3
CASSVAEGSGGNTIYF
TGTGCCAGCAGCGTAGCTGAGGGATCTGGTGGAAACACCATATATTTT
>TRBD2|TRBV4-2|.|TRBJ2-1
CASSQRGTSRYNEQFF
TGTGCCAGCAGCCAACGGGGGACTAGCAGATACAATGAGCAGTTCTTC
>.|TRBV18|many|TRBJ1-4
CASSPSWEKLFF
TGTGCCAGCTCACCATCTTGGGAAAAACTGTTTTTT
>.|TRBV5-6|.|TRBJ2-2
CASSWGSQGFTGELFF
TGTGCCAGCAGCTGGGGATCACAGGGTTTCACCGGGGAGCTGTTTTTT
>.|TRBV3-1|many|TRBJ2-1
CASSLGQFDEQFF
TGTGCCAGCAGCCTCGGACAATTCGATGAGCAGTTCTTC
>.|TRBV27|many|TRBJ2-1
CASLGSYNEQFF
TGTGCCAGCCTAGGCTCCTACAATGAGCAGTTCTTC
>.|TRBV18|.|TRBJ1-3
CASSPPSGDSGNTIYF
TGTGCCAGCTCACCACCTTCGGGTGACTCTGGAAACACCATATATTTT
>.|TRBV20-1|many|TRBJ2-1
CSAPGQIYNEQFF
TGCAGTGCTCCTGGACAGATTTACAATGAGCAGTTCTTC
>TRBD1|TRBV7-8|many|TRBJ2-1
CASSPRTGGKYEQFF
TGTGCCAGCAGCCCTAGGACAGGGGGCAAGTATGAGCAGTTCTTC
>TRBD2|TRBV10-1|few|TRBJ2-1
CASSESTRGLVHSKGNNEQFF
TGCGCCAGCAGTGAGTCCACTCGGGGACTAGTTCATTCGAAGGGTAACAATGAGCAGTTCTTC
>TRBD1|TRBV6-9|.|TRBJ2-5
CASSFDRGETQYF
TGTGCCAGCAGTTTTGACAGGGGGGAGACCCAGTACTTC
>.|TRBV5-1|many|TRBJ1-1
CASSGQGVENTEAFF
TGCGCCAGCAGCGGGCAGGGTGTGGAGAACACTGAAGCTTTCTTT